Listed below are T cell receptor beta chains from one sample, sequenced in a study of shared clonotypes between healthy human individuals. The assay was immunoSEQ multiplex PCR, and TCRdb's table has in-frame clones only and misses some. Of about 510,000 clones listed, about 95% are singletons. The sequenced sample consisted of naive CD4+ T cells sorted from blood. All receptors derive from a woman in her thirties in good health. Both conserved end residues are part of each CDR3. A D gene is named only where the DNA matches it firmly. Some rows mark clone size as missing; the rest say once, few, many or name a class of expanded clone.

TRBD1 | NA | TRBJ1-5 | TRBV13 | TGTGCCAGCAGCTTAGGCCGCTTGTCCCCGACAGGGGGAAATCAGCCCCAGCATTTT | CASSLGRLSPTGGNQPQHF
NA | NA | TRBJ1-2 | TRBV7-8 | TGTGCCAGCAGCTTAGAGGGTCAAGGGTACTATGGCTACACCTTC | CASSLEGQGYYGYTF
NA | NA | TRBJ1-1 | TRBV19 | TGTGCCAGTAGTATAGAAGCTCCCCCAGGGGCTTTCTTT | CASSIEAPPGAFF
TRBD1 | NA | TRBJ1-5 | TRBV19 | TGTGCCAGTTCCCAGACAGGGGATCAGCCCCAGCATTTT | CASSQTGDQPQHF
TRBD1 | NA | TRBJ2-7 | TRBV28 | TGTGCCAGCAGTCAAGACAGGGGGCCAAACGAGCAGTACTTC | CASSQDRGPNEQYF
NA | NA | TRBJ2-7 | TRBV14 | TGTGCCAGCAGCCACCGACTCGAGCAGTACTTC | CASSHRLEQYF
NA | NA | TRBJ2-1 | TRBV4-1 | TGCGCCAGCAGCCACATAGCGGTGAGCTCCTACAATGAGCAGTTCTTC | CASSHIAVSSYNEQFF
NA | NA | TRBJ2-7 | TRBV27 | TGTGCCAGCACCCCCGGGACTTCATTAGCTTCCGGGTACGAGCAGTACTTC | CASTPGTSLASGYEQYF
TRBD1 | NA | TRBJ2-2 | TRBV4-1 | TGCGCCAGCAGCCGGGCGGGACAGGGGGGCACCGGGGAGCTGTTTTTT | CASSRAGQGGTGELFF
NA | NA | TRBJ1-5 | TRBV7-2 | TGTGCCAGCAGCCCCGGAAGGAATAGCAATCAGCCCCAGCATTTT | CASSPGRNSNQPQHF
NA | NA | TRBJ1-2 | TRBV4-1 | TGCGCCAGCAGCCAAGTAGGGCAGAAGGGTGGCTACACCTTC | CASSQVGQKGGYTF
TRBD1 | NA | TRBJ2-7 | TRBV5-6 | TGTGCCAGCAGCTATATAGGGACAGGCGGCGAGCAGTACTTC | CASSYIGTGGEQYF
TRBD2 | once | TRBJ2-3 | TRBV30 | TGTGCCTGGGCGGTCGGACTAGCGGGAGAGATAGATACGCAGTATTTT | CAWAVGLAGEIDTQYF
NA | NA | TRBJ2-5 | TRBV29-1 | TGCAGCGTTGAGCGGGCTTACGGGACCCAGTACTTC | CSVERAYGTQYF
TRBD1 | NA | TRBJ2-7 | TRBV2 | TGTGCCAGCAGTGAAGCAAGGACAGGGAGCTCCTACGAGCAGTACTTC | CASSEARTGSSYEQYF
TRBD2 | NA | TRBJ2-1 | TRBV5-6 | TGTGCCAGCAGCTCAGGGAGGACTAGCGGGAACAATGAGCAGTTCTTC | CASSSGRTSGNNEQFF
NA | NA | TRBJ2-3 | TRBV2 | TGTGCCAGCAGCCCGGGACATGGCACAGATACGCAGTATTTT | CASSPGHGTDTQYF
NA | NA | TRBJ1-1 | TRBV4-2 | TGTGCCAGCAGCCAAGACCACGCGCGGATATTGGCGGGTGGGACTGAAGCTTTCTTT | CASSQDHARILAGGTEAFF
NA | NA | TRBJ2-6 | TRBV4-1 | TGCGCCAGCAGCCACCCTGGGGGGGGCAGGGCTGGGGCCAACGTCCTGACTTTC | CASSHPGGGRAGANVLTF
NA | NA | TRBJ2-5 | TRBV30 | TGTGCCTGTAAGGAGCCTGAAGAGACCCAGTACTTC | CACKEPEETQYF
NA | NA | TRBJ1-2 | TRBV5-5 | TGTGCCAGCAGCTCATCGGACACCATCTATGGCTACACCTTC | CASSSSDTIYGYTF
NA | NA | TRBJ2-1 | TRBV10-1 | TGCGCCAGCAGTGACGGAGGGCAAAACAATGAGCAGTTCTTC | CASSDGGQNNEQFF
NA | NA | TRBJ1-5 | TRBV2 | TGTGCCAGCAGTAAGGACAGAGATAGCAATCAGCCCCAGCATTTT | CASSKDRDSNQPQHF
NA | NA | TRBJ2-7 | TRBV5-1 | TGCGCCAGCAGCTTGGGACAGCTACCACTGTCCTTC | CASSLGQLPLSF
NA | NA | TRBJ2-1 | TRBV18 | TGTGCCAGCTCACCCGCCGGGGTTGGTCGGAATGAGCAGTTCTTC | CASSPAGVGRNEQFF
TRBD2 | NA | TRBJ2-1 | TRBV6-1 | TGTGCCAGTGACGGGACTAGCGGGACAGACGAGCAGTTCTTC | CASDGTSGTDEQFF
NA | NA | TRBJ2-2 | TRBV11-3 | TGTGCCAGCAGCGGTGGGCAGGGAAGGATGACCGGGGAGCTGTTTTTT | CASSGGQGRMTGELFF
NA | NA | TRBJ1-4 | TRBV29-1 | TGCAGCGTTGATCCGGCAGGGAGCGAAAAACTGTTTTTT | CSVDPAGSEKLFF
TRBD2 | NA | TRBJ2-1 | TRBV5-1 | TGCGCCAGCAGCGGGACTAGCGGCTACTACAATGAGCAGTTCTTC | CASSGTSGYYNEQFF
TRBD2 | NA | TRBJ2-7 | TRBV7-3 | TGTGCCAGCAGCGTGACTAGCGGGCCCTCCTACGAGCAGTACTTC | CASSVTSGPSYEQYF
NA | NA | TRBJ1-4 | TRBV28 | TGTGCCAGCAGTCGAGACACCACAACTAATGAAAAACTGTTTTTT | CASSRDTTTNEKLFF
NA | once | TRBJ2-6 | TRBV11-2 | TGTGCCAGCAGCTTCGACATCTCTGGGGCCAACGTCCTGACTTTC | CASSFDISGANVLTF
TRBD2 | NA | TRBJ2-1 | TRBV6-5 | TGTGCCAGCAGTTACTCGGGACTAGGGTCGTTTGAGCAGTTCTTC | CASSYSGLGSFEQFF
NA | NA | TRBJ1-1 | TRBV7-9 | TGTGCCAGCAGCTCCCAGCAGGGTACTACGGAAGCTTTCTTT | CASSSQQGTTEAFF
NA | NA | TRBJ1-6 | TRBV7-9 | TGTGCCAGCAGCTTACGAAAGGGTAATTCACCCCTCCACTTT | CASSLRKGNSPLHF
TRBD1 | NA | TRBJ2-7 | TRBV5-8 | TGTGCCAGCAGCATAGGACAGGTCTCCTACGAGCAGTACTTC | CASSIGQVSYEQYF
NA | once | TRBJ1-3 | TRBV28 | TGTGCCAGCAGTTCCTCTTGGGGGGCTGGAAACACCATATATTTT | CASSSSWGAGNTIYF
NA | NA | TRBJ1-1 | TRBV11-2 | TGTGCCAGCAGCTTCGAGACGGGGGGCACTGAAGCTTTCTTT | CASSFETGGTEAFF
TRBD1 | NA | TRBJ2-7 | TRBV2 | TGTGCCAGCAGTGATTCCCGGACAGGGGGCCACAATTCCTACGAGCAGTACTTC | CASSDSRTGGHNSYEQYF
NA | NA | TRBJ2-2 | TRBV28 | TGTGCCAGCAGTAAACCGGGACGGAACACCGGGGAGCTGTTTTTT | CASSKPGRNTGELFF
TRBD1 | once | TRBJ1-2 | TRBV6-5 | TGTGCCAGCAGTTACACGACAGGGGGCGGAATCGGCTACACCTTC | CASSYTTGGGIGYTF
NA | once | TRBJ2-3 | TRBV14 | TGTGCCAGCAGCCAAGGACAGGTCAGGGATACGCAGTATTTT | CASSQGQVRDTQYF
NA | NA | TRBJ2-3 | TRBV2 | TGTGCCAGCAGTGAGGATACGCAGTATTTT | CASSEDTQYF
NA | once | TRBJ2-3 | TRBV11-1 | TGTGCCAGCAGCTCCCGCGTACCCACAGATACGCAGTATTTT | CASSSRVPTDTQYF
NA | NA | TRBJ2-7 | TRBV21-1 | TGTGCCAGCAGCTCACAGCCCTTACAGGGGCCTCCCTACGAGCAGTACTTC | CASSSQPLQGPPYEQYF
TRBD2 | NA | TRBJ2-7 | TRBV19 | TGTGCCAGTAGTAAAAGGACTAGCGGGCCAGGAGAGCAGTACTTC | CASSKRTSGPGEQYF
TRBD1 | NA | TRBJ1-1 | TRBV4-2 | TGTGCCAGCAGCCGGGACAGAATGAACACTGAAGCTTTCTTT | CASSRDRMNTEAFF
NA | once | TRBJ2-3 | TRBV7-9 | TGTGCCAGCAGCTTAATCCGGGCGGCAGATACGCAGTATTTT | CASSLIRAADTQYF
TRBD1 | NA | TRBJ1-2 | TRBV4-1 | TGCGCCAGCAGGGGACAGGGGTTCTATGGCTACACCTTC | CASRGQGFYGYTF
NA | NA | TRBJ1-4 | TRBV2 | TGTGCCAGCAGTGCTGACATTGTCGAAAAACTGTTTTTT | CASSADIVEKLFF
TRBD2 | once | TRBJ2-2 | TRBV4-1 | TGCGCCAGCAGCCAAGTACTAGCGGGAGTCCCCGGGGAGCTGTTTTTT | CASSQVLAGVPGELFF
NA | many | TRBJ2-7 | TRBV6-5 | TGTGCCAGCAGTTTTTTGTCCTCTCTACCCTACGAGCAGTACTTC | CASSFLSSLPYEQYF
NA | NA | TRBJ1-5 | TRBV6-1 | TGTGCCAGCAGTGAAGCGTTGAGTAGCCACAATCAGCCCCAGCATTTT | CASSEALSSHNQPQHF
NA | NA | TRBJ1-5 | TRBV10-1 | TGCGCCAGGGGTTGTCCTTTTAATCAGCCCCAGCATTTT | CARGCPFNQPQHF
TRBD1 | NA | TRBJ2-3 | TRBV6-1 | TGTGCCAGCAGTGCAGGGGGTAGCACAGATACGCAGTATTTT | CASSAGGSTDTQYF
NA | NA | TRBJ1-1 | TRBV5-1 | TGCGCCAGCAGCTTGGAATTGGGACGCCGGAACACTGAAGCTTTCTTT | CASSLELGRRNTEAFF